The clone carrying this T cell receptor beta chain occurred once. Division of CD4+ cells produced a CD45RA+ naive subset and a CD45RA-negative memory subset. This entry belongs to a study of shared clonotypes between healthy human individuals. Only in-frame clones appear in the TCRdb table, and some are missing; sequencing was by immunoSEQ multiplex PCR. The table lists 2,500,000 or so clones, about nine tenths of them singletons, with about 0.36% in the top ten. Source material: naive CD4+ T cells from PBMCs. Subset reported: CD45RA+ positively selected. This TCR was recovered from a man aged 18 to 35 in good health. Some clones in this sample may be carry-over from other donors' samples.

DNA for the CDR3: TGTGCCAGCAGCTTCTCCGGCAGGGGGATAGATACGCAGTATTTT. It specifies CASSFSGRGIDTQYF. The V gene is TRBV7-3, the J gene TRBJ2-3; 7 bases line up with TRBD1. The CDR3 is 15 amino acids. J gave up 5 bases and V 3 bases, and 8 bases lay outside the gene matches. Per the germline V gene, CDR1 is SGHTA and CDR2 is FQGTGA.